The 26 T cell receptor beta chains in this list originate from one sample, sequenced in a study of T cells in Graves' hyperthyroidism and ophthalmopathy. Regions amplified from RNA transcripts were the TCR beta CDR3 regions. The HTBI primer set served for first-round RT-PCR of the TCR CDR3. Each CDR3 protein gets one entry after TCRdb re-called the multiplex PCR reads with MiXCR. The sample carries a few hundred thousand distinct CDR3 sequences, about half recorded once. Sequenced material: peripheral blood or thyroid tissue (not recorded which). These receptors were obtained from a woman between 18 and 30 years old with Graves' hyperthyroidism.

This clonotype has a count of ten or more. V usage is TRBV4-2 and J usage is TRBJ2-6; D unresolved. The CDR3 consists of 17 residues. Germline-derived CDR1 and CDR2 are LGHNA and YNFKEQ. Trimming removed 3 bases from V and 0 bases from J, with 12 bases in between. This CDR3 is CASSQGPGDSGANVLTF. In nucleotides, the CDR3 is TGTGCCAGCAGCCAGGGTCCTGGGGACTCTGGGGCCAACGTCCTGACTTTC.

This clonotype was seen ten or more times. The chain uses TRBV19 and TRBJ2-7, with 7 bases aligning to TRBD2. The germline gives CDR1 LNHDA, CDR2 SQIVND (reference sequence). V was pared by 6 bases and J by 1 base, with 9 bases of the junction left unmatched. The length of the CDR3 is 15 residues. CDR3 nucleotide sequence: TGTGCCAGTAGCCCGCGGGGGAGGGGTTCCTACGAGCAGTACTTC. Residues: CASSPRGRGSYEQYF.

The chain recombines TRBV5-1 with TRBJ2-3; TRBD1 aligns across 7 bases. V lost 8 bases, J lost 2 bases, and 17 bases stayed unmatched. The CDR3 totals 17 residues. Germline V lookup: CDR1 SGHRS, CDR2 YFSETQ. CDR3 sequence: CASLRDSSRTPTDTQYF. The CDR3 DNA reads TGCGCCAGTTTACGGGACAGTAGTCGAACCCCCACAGATACGCAGTATTTT.

This chain joins TRBV29-1 and TRBJ1-1, with TRBD1 identical over 9 bases. Germline trimming cut 8 bases from V and 0 bases from J; bases unmatched to any gene: 7. Germline V gene lookup returns CDR1 SQVTM and CDR2 ANQGSEA. The CDR3 is 14 residues long. This CDR3 is CSQPGQGMNTEAFF. The CDR3, as DNA: TGCAGCCAACCGGGACAGGGAATGAACACTGAAGCTTTCTTT.

The gene calls are TRBV29-1 and TRBJ1-5; no reliable D call. The V and J ends lost 3 bases and 8 bases respectively, with 14 bases between them. CDR3 length: 13 residues. Germline-derived CDR1 and CDR2 are SQVTM and ANQGSEA. The CDR3 loop reads CSVENSPKEPQHF. The DNA of the CDR3 is TGCAGCGTTGAGAACAGCCCTAAGGAGCCCCAGCATTTT.

This clonotype was seen only once. The chain combines TRBV7-8 with TRBJ2-6; TRBD1 matches at 12 bases. V lost 3 bases and J lost 2; bases outside the gene matches: 5. The germline V gene has CDR1 SGHVS and CDR2 FQNEAQ. The CDR3 totals 18 residues. CDR3 protein: CASSFRGQGATGANVLTF. CDR3 bases: TGTGCCAGCAGCTTTCGGGGACAGGGGGCTACTGGGGCCAACGTCCTGACTTTC.

Details on this clonotype: A much larger clone differs by one base, so this may be a read error. The rearrangement uses TRBV7-9 and TRBJ2-7; 11 bases line up with TRBD2. The CDR3 loop spans 13 amino acids. Trimming took 4 bases from V and 5 from J; bases not matched to a gene: 1. Germline loops: CDR1 SEHNR, CDR2 FQNEAQ (reference sequence). The CDR3 coding sequence is TGTGCCAGCAGCTATAGCGGGGGGGACGAGCAGTACTTC. It codes for CASSYSGGDEQYF.

J is TRBJ1-2 and V is TRBV29-1; D uncertain. Trimming stripped 8 bases from V and 9 bases from J, with 19 bases between. Germline CDR1 SQVTM, CDR2 ANQGSEA. The CDR3 is made up of 12 amino acids. For the CDR3, the DNA is TGCAGCTCACCATCGCCGGCCTCGAGCTACACCTTC. This codes for CSSPSPASSYTF.

This clonotype was detected a few times. The chain recombines TRBV2 with TRBJ1-4, with 10 bases fitting TRBD1. The CDR3 totals 14 residues. Germline V gene lookup returns CDR1 SNHLY and CDR2 FYNNEI. V lost 9 bases, J lost 0 bases, and 1 base stayed unmatched. The chain's CDR3 is CARGQGATNEKLFF. The CDR3 DNA sequence: TGTGCCAGAGGACAGGGGGCAACTAATGAAAAACTGTTTTTT.

V is TRBV7-2 and J is TRBJ1-5; unclear D gene. The CDR3 runs 15 residues. Trimming took 4 bases from V and 9 from J, leaving 19 bases between them. The V gene's germline CDR1 is SGHTA and CDR2 FQGNSA. CDR3 in amino acids: CASSSPRPSGPPQHF. The CDR3, as DNA: TGTGCCAGCAGCTCTCCCAGGCCTAGCGGCCCGCCCCAGCATTTT.

CDR3 loop: CSSYGDGYGYTF. The CDR3 nucleotides are TGCAGCAGTTACGGGGATGGCTATGGCTACACCTTC. The chain has TRBV29-1 and TRBJ1-2; D not resolved. Germline CDR1 is SQVTM and CDR2 is ANQGSEA. This CDR3 is 12 amino acids long. The V end lost 8 bases, the J end lost 4 bases, and 14 bases lay between the germline ends.

About this clonotype itself: A read error may explain this, as a much larger clone is one base away. J is TRBJ2-1 and V is TRBV20-1; tentatively, D is TRBD2 (5 bases). The length of the CDR3 is 16 residues. Trimming shortened V by 1 base and J by 9 bases, and 22 bases separated the two germline ends. Germline V gene data show CDR1 as DFQATT and CDR2 as SNEGSKA (reference sequence). DNA for the CDR3: TGCAGTGCTAGAGTTTCCTATGGGGATCGGGGTGGTGAGCAGTTCTTC. This translates into CSARVSYGDRGGEQFF.

This clonotype was recorded many times. This chain connects TRBV6-1 to TRBJ2-7; TRBD2 agrees at 9 bases. The CDR3 loop spans 14 amino acids. Trimming took 1 base from V and 10 from J; bases not matched to a gene: 8. Germline CDR1 and CDR2: MNHNS and SASEGT. The CDR3 coding sequence is TGTGCCAGCAGTGAAGGTAGCGGGAGAGGTCGTCAGTACTTC. Translated, it gives CASSEGSGRGRQYF.

This clonotype was detected ten times or more. The DNA for the CDR3 is TGTGCCAGCAGCGCAAGATACGGGGGAGAGTCCTACGAGCAGTACTTC. Its translation: CASSARYGGESYEQYF. The chain carries TRBV4-2 and TRBJ2-7; weak D call: TRBD2 (6 bases). V was trimmed by 5 bases and J by 1 base, leaving 18 bases between them. In germline, CDR1 is LGHNA, CDR2 YNFKEQ. The CDR3 consists of 16 residues.

This clonotype was seen a handful of times. This chain links TRBV5-4 with TRBJ2-2; 8 nucleotides align to TRBD1. The CDR3 has 15 residues. V shed 2 bases, J shed 5 bases, and the junction held 5 bases outside the gene matches. CDR1 and CDR2 from the germline V gene are SGHNT and YYREEE (reference sequence). The chain's CDR3 is CASSFDRGRTGELFF. CDR3 sequence (DNA): TGTGCCAGCAGCTTCGACAGGGGCCGAACCGGGGAGCTGTTTTTT.

J is TRBJ2-7 and V is TRBV3-2. TRBV3-2 is assigned pseudogene status. CDR3 length equals 14 residues. CDR3 sequence reads: CASSQATDTYEQYF. Here the CDR3 DNA reads TGTGCCAGCAGCCAAGCGACTGATACCTACGAGCAGTACTTC.

This clonotype was observed at least ten times. The rearrangement uses TRBV5-6 and TRBJ2-7; TRBD1 matches at 9 bases. CDR1 SGHDT and CDR2 YYEEEE come from the germline V gene. The CDR3 totals 17 residues. V lost 0 bases, J lost 2 bases, and 9 bases stayed unmatched. Written as DNA, the CDR3 is TGTGCCAGCAGCTTGGCCGTAGGACAGGGGATACCCTACGAGCAGTACTTC. This encodes CASSLAVGQGIPYEQYF.

The table lists this clonotype with a count of one. J is TRBJ2-7 and V is TRBV29-1; 8 bases are a match to TRBD1. From germline, CDR1 is SQVTM and CDR2 ANQGSEA. The V and J ends lost 1 base and 3 bases, in that order; junction bases with no gene match: 5. The CDR3 consists of 14 residues. DNA for the CDR3: TGCAGCGTTGAAGGGGGACAGGTCTTCTACGAGCAGTACTTC. It is translated as CSVEGGQVFYEQYF.

This clonotype was picked up many times. The genes are TRBV5-1 and TRBJ2-5; 14 bases are a match to TRBD2. CDR3 length: 17 amino acids. CDR1 is SGHRS, CDR2 YFSETQ, per germline. The V and J ends lost 0 bases and 4 bases, in that order; junction bases with no gene match: 5. The CDR3 DNA is TGCGCCAGCAGCTTGGGGTACGGGACTAGCGGGAGAGAGACCCAGTACTTC. It specifies CASSLGYGTSGRETQYF.

On this clonotype: The junction and the germline gene differ at one end; a read error may be behind it. The chain joins TRBV7-2 to TRBJ2-6, with TRBD1 matching over 7 bases. Germline V gene data show CDR1 as SGHTA and CDR2 as FQGNSA. This CDR3 contains 14 residues. CDR3 loop: CASSQGQGANVLTF. Written as DNA, the CDR3 is TGCGCCAGCAGCCAGGGACAGGGGGCCAACGTCCTGACTTTC.

This clonotype was counted at least ten times. The V gene is TRBV6-5, the J gene TRBJ2-7; 7 nucleotides match TRBD2. Germline V gene data show CDR1 as MNHEY and CDR2 as SVGAGI. Unmatched junction bases numbered 10, after V lost 2 bases and J lost 6 bases. The CDR3 consists of 15 residues. The CDR3 sequence: CASSYDHQREGEQYF. The CDR3 DNA follows: TGTGCCAGCAGTTACGATCACCAGCGGGAAGGCGAGCAGTACTTC.

This clonotype was seen repeatedly, ten times or more. The V call is TRBV15, the J call TRBJ2-2; tentatively, D is TRBD1 or TRBD2 (5 bases each). This CDR3 comprises 15 residues. Germline CDR1 reads LNHNV; CDR2 reads YYDKDF (reference sequence). Deletions cut 7 bases from V and 2 bases from J, with 14 bases between. CDR3 nucleotides: TGTGCCACCAATCCCCCCGGGACCAACACCGGGGAGCTGTTTTTT. It yields the protein CATNPPGTNTGELFF.

This rearrangement joins TRBV11-2 to TRBJ1-1; D unclear. Germline V gene data show CDR1 as SGHAT and CDR2 as FQNNGV. Trimming shortened V by 3 bases and J by 11 bases, and 10 bases separated the two germline ends. CDR3 length: 11 residues. The CDR3 region is CASSFRGWAFF. The CDR3 DNA reads as TGTGCCAGCAGCTTCCGGGGTTGGGCTTTCTTT.

This clonotype was picked up many times. The V gene is TRBV6-5, the J gene TRBJ2-7; TRBD2 matches at 10 bases. The V gene's germline CDR1 is MNHEY and CDR2 SVGAGI. V was clipped by 0 bases and J by 3 bases; unmatched bases: 11. This CDR3 comprises 18 residues. The CDR3 loop is CASSYSRLAGAVGYEQYF. CDR3 DNA: TGTGCCAGCAGTTACTCGCGTCTAGCGGGAGCCGTGGGCTACGAGCAGTACTTC.

This sequence joins TRBV5-1 and TRBJ1-5; D may be TRBD1 (6 bases). V was cut by 4 bases and J by 6 bases, with 17 bases left in between. Germline V gene sequence: CDR1 SGHRS, CDR2 YFSETQ. This CDR3 has 15 residues. The CDR3 bases are TGCGCCAGCAGCCCCGGAGTCCCGACAGGTCAGCCCCAGCATTTT. Amino acids: CASSPGVPTGQPQHF.

The genes are TRBV20-1 and TRBJ1-1; D may be TRBD1 (6 bases). V shed 8 bases and J shed 6 bases, with 16 bases lying between them. The CDR3 contains 12 residues. CDR1 and CDR2 (germline): DFQATT, SNEGSKA (reference sequence). This CDR3 reads CSLADRSPEAFF. CDR3 DNA sequence: TGCAGTTTAGCGGACAGATCCCCTGAAGCTTTCTTT.